This TCR beta chain is from a study of shared clonotypes between healthy human individuals. Overall study findings and caveats: Roughly 5% of naive CD4 clonotypes were common to several donors.

Deep level was the assay's run setting. For sorted subsets, 150 to 200 ng DNA per replicate equaled roughly 30,000 T cell genomes. Method: immunoSEQ multiplex PCR; TCRdb's copy keeps in-frame clones and lacks some. This sample yields millions of clones, of which 85% to 95% are seen a single time; 0.13% belongs to the top ten. With respect to this clone: Its antigen is as yet unknown.

Those who donated, Caucasian adults without exception, all lived in Nashville, Tennessee. This clonotype originated in a man aged 18 to 35 in good health. The specimen sequenced was naive CD4+ T cells sorted from blood. Subset of the sample: CD45RA+ positively selected.

Here the CDR3 reads CASSVQGDTEAFF. DNA for the CDR3: TGCGCCAGCAGCGTACAGGGGGATACTGAAGCTTTCTTT. The rearrangement uses TRBV5-1 and TRBJ1-1, with 8 nucleotides matching TRBD1. Germline CDR1 is SGHRS and CDR2 is YFSETQ. CDR3 length equals 13 residues. V lost 4 bases, J lost 5 bases, and 4 bases stayed unmatched.